This TCR beta chain was obtained from a study of blood T cell repertoires in COVID-19. The germline gives CDR1 MNHEY, CDR2 SMNVEV (reference sequence). The CDR3 covers 15 residues. Trimming took 1 base from V and 5 from J, leaving 14 bases between them. Produced via immunoSEQ multiplex PCR; TCRdb's table is partial and in-frame only. In the table there are 200,000 to 250,000 clones, around four fifths of which are singletons. This chain joins TRBV27 and TRBJ2-5; D might be TRBD1 (5 bases). The source is a woman of 80 years or more with acute or convalescent COVID-19. The sequenced sample was peripheral blood. CDR3 protein: CASSLWAGILETQYF. CDR3 coding DNA: TGTGCCAGCAGTTTATGGGCAGGGATATTGGAGACCCAGTACTTC.